A single sample gave rise to the 25 T cell receptor beta chains below, sequenced in a study of T cell repertoires in cytomegalovirus infection. TCRdb re-called the reads with MiXCR, one entry per CDR3 protein. Of about 460,000 distinct CDR3 sequences listed, approximately 10% are singletons. The sequenced sample consisted of PBMCs. The receptors originated from a human donor in good health (CMV status not recorded). Some clones in this sample may be carry-over from other donors' samples.

This clonotype was detected a few times. This rearrangement joins TRBV28 to TRBJ2-2; D is tentatively TRBD1 or TRBD2 (6 bases each). The CDR3 totals 14 residues. Germline V lookup: CDR1 MDHEN, CDR2 SYDVKM. V lost 6 bases to trimming and J lost 7 bases, with 15 bases between them. Here the CDR3 DNA reads TGTGCCAGCAGCCCGAGGGGGGCGCACGGGGAGCTGTTTTTT. Its protein product is CASSPRGAHGELFF.

This chain links TRBV19 with TRBJ1-1; D call uncertain. This CDR3 is 16 amino acids long. The germline gives CDR1 LNHDA, CDR2 SQIVND (reference sequence). The germline V and J ends were trimmed by 4 bases and 0 bases, with 15 bases remaining between them. CDR3 protein: CASSSGPNGLNTEAFF. DNA for the CDR3: TGTGCCAGTAGTAGCGGGCCCAATGGTCTGAACACTGAAGCTTTCTTT.

This clonotype has a count of ten or more. V and J are TRBV7-6 and TRBJ2-5; no reliable D call. CDR1 SGHVS and CDR2 FNYEAQ come from the germline V gene. Trimming removed 5 bases from V and 0 bases from J, with 19 bases in between. There are 17 residues in the CDR3. CDR3 in DNA: TGTGCCAGCAGCACTTTACCGACCCCCCCGTACCAAGAGACCCAGTACTTC. It specifies CASSTLPTPPYQETQYF.

The genes are TRBV13 and TRBJ2-7; 11 bases are a match to TRBD2. With 2 bases clipped from V and 5 bases from J, the junction kept 5 bases outside the gene matches. The CDR3 length is 15 residues. CDR1 and CDR2 (germline): PRHDT, FYEKMQ (reference sequence). The CDR3 is CASSLRSSGRNEQYF. The CDR3 DNA reads as TGTGCCAGCAGCTTAAGGTCTAGCGGGAGGAACGAGCAGTACTTC.

The table lists this clonotype with a few counts. This CDR3 is CASSDQTGELFF. In DNA, the CDR3 is TGTGCCAGCAGTGACCAAACCGGGGAGCTGTTTTTT. The genes are TRBV2 and TRBJ2-2, with no clear D. The CDR3 runs 12 residues. The V gene's germline CDR1 is SNHLY and CDR2 FYNNEI. Trimming removed 3 bases from V and 5 bases from J, with 4 bases in between.

Comment on this clonotype: This may come from a read error, since a much larger clone is one base off. In DNA form, the CDR3 reads TGTGCCAGTGCTCGCGGGACTGGAAACACCATATATTTT. Residues: CASARGTGNTIYF. The V gene is TRBV7-4, the J gene TRBJ1-3; no definite D call. The V gene's germline CDR1 is SGHVT and CDR2 SQSDAQ. CDR3 length: 13 residues. Trimming took off 9 bases at V and 2 bases at J, with 11 bases between the two ends.

The genes are TRBV3-1 and TRBJ2-3, with 9 bases identical to TRBD2. J was trimmed by 1 base and V by 2 bases; bases with no gene match: 10. The germline V gene has CDR1 LGHDT and CDR2 YNNKEL (reference sequence). This CDR3 comprises 18 residues. The CDR3 bases are TGTGCCAGCAGCCAATGGCTAGCGGGACGAGGCGGCACAGATACGCAGTATTTT. Translating it yields CASSQWLAGRGGTDTQYF.

In this sample, this clonotype turned up many times. This sequence joins TRBV7-8 and TRBJ2-1; TRBD2 matches at 7 bases. This CDR3 is 14 amino acids long. Per germline, CDR1 SGHVS and CDR2 FQNEAQ. V shed 1 base, J shed 8 bases, and the junction held 5 bases outside the gene matches. In DNA, the CDR3 is TGTGCCAGCAGCTTAGGACTAGCTAACTATGAGCAGTTCTTC. Amino acids: CASSLGLANYEQFF.

CDR3 protein: CASSSPRTSGSLSLDEQFF. The CDR3 DNA sequence: TGTGCCAGCAGTTCTCCACGGACTAGCGGGAGTTTAAGTTTAGATGAGCAGTTCTTC. V is TRBV28 and J is TRBJ2-1; 13 bases agree with TRBD2. The CDR3 covers 19 residues. CDR1 MDHEN and CDR2 SYDVKM come from the germline V gene. Trimming removed 4 bases from V and 8 bases from J; junction bases left unmatched: 17. Based on the CDR3 plus reference TRBV28 and TRBJ2-1, the full variable domain is DVKVTQSSRYLVKRTGEKVFLECVQDMDHENMFWYRQDPGLGLRLIYFSYDVKMKEKGDIPEGYSVSREKKERFSLILESASTNQTSMYLCASSSPRTSGSLSLDEQFFGPGTRLTVL.

This clonotype was observed a few times. J is TRBJ1-6 and V is TRBV12-3 or TRBV12-4; D gene unclear. The germline V and J ends were trimmed by 2 bases and 2 bases, with 10 bases remaining between them. There are 16 residues in the CDR3. The CDR3 coding sequence is TGTGCCAGCAGTTTACCCAGCCTTGCCTATAATTCACCCCTCCACTTT. It specifies CASSLPSLAYNSPLHF.

The V call is TRBV29-1, the J call TRBJ2-7; perhaps TRBD2 as D (7 bases). The ends were cut back, 7 bases at V and 0 bases at J, with 16 bases in the middle. Germline CDR1 SQVTM, CDR2 ANQGSEA. The CDR3 consists of 14 residues. This CDR3 is CSARGARNSYEQYF. DNA of the CDR3: TGCAGCGCCCGGGGGGCTAGGAACTCCTACGAGCAGTACTTC.

This clonotype was detected a few times. J is TRBJ1-1 and V is TRBV11-2; maybe TRBD1 (6 bases). The CDR3 sequence is 15 residues long. Per germline, CDR1 SGHAT and CDR2 FQNNGV. V lost 5 bases, J lost 11 bases, and 24 bases lay in between. The CDR3 DNA sequence: TGTGCCAGCAGCCGAACCGGGACATCAGTAGGAGCGGCTTTCTTT. Amino acids: CASSRTGTSVGAAFF.

This clonotype was observed at least ten times. The rearrangement uses TRBV28 and TRBJ1-1; 7 bases agree with TRBD1. The CDR3 covers 16 residues. J lost 4 bases, V lost 5 bases, and 13 bases had no gene match. Germline-derived CDR1 and CDR2 are MDHEN and SYDVKM. The CDR3, as DNA: TGTGCCAGCAGTAATTACAGGGGTTCATTATTCACTGAAGCTTTCTTT. This gives the protein CASSNYRGSLFTEAFF. The full variable domain, in which reference TRBV28 and TRBJ1-1 provide the parts outside the CDR3, is DVKVTQSSRYLVKRTGEKVFLECVQDMDHENMFWYRQDPGLGLRLIYFSYDVKMKEKGDIPEGYSVSREKKERFSLILESASTNQTSMYLCASSNYRGSLFTEAFFGQGTRLTVV.

The chain has TRBV7-3 and TRBJ2-3; 8 nucleotides align to TRBD2. V was pared by 5 bases and J by 4 bases, with 5 bases of the junction left unmatched. Germline-derived CDR1 and CDR2 are SGHTA and FQGTGA. This CDR3 has 14 amino acids. The CDR3 nucleotides read TGTGCCAGCAGCGTGACCGGGGGGGCAGATACGCAGTATTTT. It encodes CASSVTGGADTQYF.

This clonotype came up a few times. The chain recombines TRBV27 with TRBJ2-1, with D hard to call. The V end lost 5 bases, the J end lost 6 bases, and 11 bases lay between the germline ends. CDR1 is MNHEY, CDR2 SMNVEV, per germline (reference sequence). The CDR3 has 13 amino acids. The CDR3 loop reads CASSLVDGNEQFF. The CDR3 DNA reads TGTGCCAGCAGTCTCGTAGATGGCAATGAGCAGTTCTTC.

This clonotype was picked up a small number of times. V and J are TRBV10-3 and TRBJ2-7; D is undetermined. Trimming pared 0 bases from V and 2 bases from J, leaving 8 bases between. This CDR3 has 14 amino acids. Germline loops: CDR1 ENHRY, CDR2 SYGVKD. The CDR3 sequence is CAISESEGTYEQYF. The CDR3 DNA sequence: TGTGCCATCAGTGAGTCGGAAGGGACCTACGAGCAGTACTTC.

This clonotype was observed a handful of times. V usage is TRBV2 and J usage is TRBJ1-2; tentative D call: TRBD1 (5 bases). From germline, CDR1 is SNHLY and CDR2 FYNNEI. The CDR3 spans 14 residues. V was shortened by 7 bases and J by 4 bases, with 16 bases between the two germline ends. This chain's CDR3 is CASTGGESAYGYTF. For the CDR3, the DNA is TGTGCCAGCACGGGGGGGGAATCGGCCTATGGCTACACCTTC.

The table lists this clonotype with many counts. This rearrangement joins TRBV7-8 to TRBJ1-2, with D hard to call. The length of the CDR3 is 15 residues. Germline-derived CDR1 and CDR2 are SGHVS and FQNEAQ. V was cut by 1 base and J by 4 bases, with 13 bases left in between. The CDR3 reads CASSLGPGRAYGYTF. CDR3 nucleotides: TGTGCCAGCAGCTTAGGTCCGGGGAGGGCCTATGGCTACACCTTC.

At least ten counts were recorded for this clonotype. V usage is TRBV12-3 or TRBV12-4 and J usage is TRBJ2-1; TRBD1 matches at 7 bases. Trimming cost V 4 bases and J 1 base; bases outside gene matches: 4. The CDR3 is 15 residues long. The CDR3 bases are TGTGCCAGCAGTTACCGACAGGGTTCCTACAATGAGCAGTTCTTC. Protein: CASSYRQGSYNEQFF.

This clonotype was observed many times. In DNA form, the CDR3 reads TGTGCCAGCACCCCTTGGGGGAACACTGAAGCTTTCTTT. It is translated as CASTPWGNTEAFF. The rearrangement joins TRBV12-3 or TRBV12-4 to TRBJ1-1, with unresolved D. The CDR3 consists of 13 residues. V gave up 7 bases and J gave up 1 base, with 10 bases separating them.

This clonotype has a count of ten or more. The chain employs TRBV27 and TRBJ1-4, with D maybe TRBD1 (5 bases). The CDR3 is 14 amino acids. Germline V CDR1 and CDR2: MNHEY, SMNVEV (reference sequence). Deletions cut 5 bases from V and 5 bases from J, with 12 bases between. CDR3 DNA sequence: TGTGCCAGCAGTCAGGGCGGGGGGAATGAAAAACTGTTTTTT. It codes for CASSQGGGNEKLFF.

The chain couples TRBV18 to TRBJ1-1; D is unclear. Germline CDR1 is KGHSH and CDR2 is LQKENI. The CDR3 runs 13 residues. V lost 3 bases and J lost 4, with 9 bases in between. CDR3 DNA: TGTGCCAGCTCACCGTCCGCGTTCACTGAAGCTTTCTTT. This codes for CASSPSAFTEAFF.

About this clonotype itself: This may come from a read error, since a much larger clone is one base off. The chain recombines TRBV11-2 with TRBJ2-2, with D perhaps TRBD2 (5 bases). Per germline, CDR1 SGHAT and CDR2 FQNNGV. There are 15 residues in the CDR3. The CDR3 region has the DNA TGTGCCAGCAGCTTAGGCGGAGGAGACACCGGGGTGCTGTTTTTT. It codes for CASSLGGGDTGVLFF.

This clonotype was picked up many times. This chain links TRBV7-8 with TRBJ2-5, with D unclear. The germline V gene encodes CDR1 SGHVS and CDR2 FQNEAQ. Trimming took off 1 base at V and 2 bases at J, with 11 bases between the two ends. The CDR3 totals 15 residues. CDR3: CASSLVRVRQETQYF. The CDR3 DNA follows: TGTGCCAGCAGCTTAGTTCGGGTTAGACAAGAGACCCAGTACTTC.

In this sample, this clonotype turned up a few times. The chain couples TRBV6-1 to TRBJ2-3; TRBD1 matches at 9 bases. Germline lookup yields CDR1 MNHNS and CDR2 SASEGT. The CDR3 has 15 residues. J lost 5 bases, V lost 3 bases, and 6 bases had no gene match. CDR3 sequence: CASSEGQGVVDTQYF. The CDR3 DNA reads as TGTGCCAGCAGTGAGGGACAGGGTGTTGTAGATACGCAGTATTTT.